The clone carrying this TCR beta chain was picked up one time. Original processing notes: Amplification of reference gene primers was used by the study to estimate nucleated cell counts. Here immunoSEQ multiplex PCR was the method, and the copy in TCRdb shows in-frame clones only, minus some. The V and J calls and clone size were taken over from that table, and D and trimming were inferred from the DNA. The sample consists of approximately 190,000 clones, 70% to 85% of them appearing once. Trimming left V 0 bases short and J 5 bases short, with 14 bases between. The CDR3 has 15 residues. Germline CDR1 and CDR2: SGHVS and FQNEAQ. This specimen belongs to a study of blood T cell repertoires in COVID-19. The wider study: The samples span acute and convalescent COVID-19 from the United States, Italy and Spain. PBMCs, B-cell-depleted T cells, or T cells provided the cDNA or gDNA that made up the material.

Sequencing input: peripheral blood. This receptor was obtained from a woman in her 30s with acute or convalescent COVID-19. The chain combines TRBV7-8 with TRBJ2-7; D possibly corresponds to TRBD2 (6 bases). CDR3 amino acids: CASSLAGGKIDEQYF. CDR3 coding DNA: TGTGCCAGCAGCTTAGCCGGAGGGAAAATAGACGAGCAGTACTTC. Full variable domain (rest looked up from reference TRBV7-8 and TRBJ2-7): GAGVSQSPRYKVAKRGQDVALRCDPISGHVSLFWYQQALGQGPEFLTYFQNEAQLDKSGLPSDRFFAERPEGSVSTLKIQRTQQEDSAVYLCASSLAGGKIDEQYFGPGTRLTVT.